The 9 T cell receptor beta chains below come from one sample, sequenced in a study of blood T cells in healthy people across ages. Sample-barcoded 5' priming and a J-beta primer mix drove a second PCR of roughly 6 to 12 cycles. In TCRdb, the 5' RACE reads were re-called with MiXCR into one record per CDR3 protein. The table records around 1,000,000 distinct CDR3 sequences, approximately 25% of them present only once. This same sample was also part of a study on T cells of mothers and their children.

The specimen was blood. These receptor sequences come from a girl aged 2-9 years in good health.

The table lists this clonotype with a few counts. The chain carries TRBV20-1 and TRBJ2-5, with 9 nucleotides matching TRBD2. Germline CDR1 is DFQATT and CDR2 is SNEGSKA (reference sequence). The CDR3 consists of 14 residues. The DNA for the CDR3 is TGCAGCCAGTTTCTAGCGGGACGCCAAGAGACCCAGTACTTC. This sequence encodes CSQFLAGRQETQYF.

CDR3 in DNA: TGTGCCAGCAGCTTAGTAGCAGGGGGCGCGGGAACTGAAGCTTTCTTT. This gives the protein CASSLVAGGAGTEAFF. The chain is built from TRBV7-2 and TRBJ1-1; 8 bases fit TRBD1. The CDR3 length is 16 residues. From germline, CDR1 is SGHTA and CDR2 FQGNSA. Losses at the gene ends were 1 base for V and 5 bases for J; bases not matched to a gene: 9. The full variable domain, completed using reference TRBV7-2 and TRBJ1-1, is GAGVSQSPSNKVTEKGKDVELRCDPISGHTALYWYRQSLGQGLEFLIYFQGNSAPDKSGLPSDRFSAERTGGSVSTLTIQRTQQEDSAVYLCASSLVAGGAGTEAFFGQGTRLTVV.

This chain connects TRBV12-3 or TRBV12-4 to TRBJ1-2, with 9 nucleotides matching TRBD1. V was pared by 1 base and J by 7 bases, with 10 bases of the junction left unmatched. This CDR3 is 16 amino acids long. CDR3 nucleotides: TGTGCCAGCAGTTTAGTGGGACAGGGTGTCCCCGGTGGCTACACCTTC. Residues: CASSLVGQGVPGGYTF.

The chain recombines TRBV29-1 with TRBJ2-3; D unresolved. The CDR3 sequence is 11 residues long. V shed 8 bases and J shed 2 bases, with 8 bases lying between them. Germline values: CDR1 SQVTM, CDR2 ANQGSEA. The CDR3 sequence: CSMIYTDTQYF. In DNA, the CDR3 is TGCAGCATGATATACACAGATACGCAGTATTTT.

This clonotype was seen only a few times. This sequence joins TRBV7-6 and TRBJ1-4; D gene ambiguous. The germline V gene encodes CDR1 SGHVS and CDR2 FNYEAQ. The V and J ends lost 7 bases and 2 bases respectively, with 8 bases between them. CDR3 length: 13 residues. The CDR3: CASTKGTNEKLFF. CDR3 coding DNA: TGTGCCAGCACCAAGGGTACTAATGAAAAACTGTTTTTT.

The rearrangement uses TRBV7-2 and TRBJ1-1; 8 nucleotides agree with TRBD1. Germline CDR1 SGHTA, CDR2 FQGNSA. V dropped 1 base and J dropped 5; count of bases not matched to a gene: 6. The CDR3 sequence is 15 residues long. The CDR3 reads CASSLEQGARTEAFF. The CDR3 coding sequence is TGTGCCAGCAGCTTAGAGCAGGGGGCGCGTACTGAAGCTTTCTTT.

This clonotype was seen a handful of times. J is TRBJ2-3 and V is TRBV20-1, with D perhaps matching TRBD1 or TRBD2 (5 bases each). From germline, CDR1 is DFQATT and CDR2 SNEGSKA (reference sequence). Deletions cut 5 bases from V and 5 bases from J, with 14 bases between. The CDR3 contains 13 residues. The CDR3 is CSAGGLAEDTQYF. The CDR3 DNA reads TGCAGTGCTGGGGGTCTAGCAGAAGATACGCAGTATTTT.

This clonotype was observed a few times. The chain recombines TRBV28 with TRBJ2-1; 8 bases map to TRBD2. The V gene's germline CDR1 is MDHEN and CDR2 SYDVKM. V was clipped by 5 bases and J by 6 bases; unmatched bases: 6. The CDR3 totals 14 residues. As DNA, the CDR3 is TGTGCCAGCAGTGGCGGGACTAGTCGCAATGAGCAGTTCTTC. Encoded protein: CASSGGTSRNEQFF.

CDR3 nucleotides: TGTGCCAGTACCAAAACCGGACTAGCGGGAGATGAGCAGTTCTTC. Its translation is CASTKTGLAGDEQFF. The rearrangement joins TRBV19 to TRBJ2-1; 13 bases agree with TRBD2. With V trimmed by 7 bases and J by 8 bases, 8 bases remained unmatched. This CDR3 is built from 15 residues. The germline V gene encodes CDR1 LNHDA and CDR2 SQIVND (reference sequence).